Sequencing of this T cell receptor beta chain was carried out in a study of T cells in tuberculosis. Thawed, overnight-rested PBMC were stained with GMM-loaded CD1B tetramer, viability dye and anti-CD3, then sorted. CD1B tetramers were loaded with Rhodococcus equi-derived C32 glucose monomycolate. Approximately 94,000 tetramer-negative cells were sorted from each donor. Sequencing used immunoSEQ multiplex PCR; TCRdb keeps in-frame clones, though not all of them. The table shows 54,000 or so clones, with under 90% occurring only once. The V segment lost 5 bases and the J segment 0 bases; nucleotides outside the gene matches: 6. The CDR3 loop spans 15 amino acids. The germline CDR1 and CDR2 sequences are MNHEY and SVGAGI.

The TCR originated in an adult woman with latent tuberculosis. The V call is TRBV6-5, the J call TRBJ2-7; 8 bases match TRBD1. The source material was CD1b-GMM tetramer-negative cells sorted from PBMCs. CDR3 sequence: CASSVGQVSSYEQYF. DNA for the CDR3: TGTGCCAGCAGTGTGGGACAGGTGAGCTCCTACGAGCAGTACTTC.